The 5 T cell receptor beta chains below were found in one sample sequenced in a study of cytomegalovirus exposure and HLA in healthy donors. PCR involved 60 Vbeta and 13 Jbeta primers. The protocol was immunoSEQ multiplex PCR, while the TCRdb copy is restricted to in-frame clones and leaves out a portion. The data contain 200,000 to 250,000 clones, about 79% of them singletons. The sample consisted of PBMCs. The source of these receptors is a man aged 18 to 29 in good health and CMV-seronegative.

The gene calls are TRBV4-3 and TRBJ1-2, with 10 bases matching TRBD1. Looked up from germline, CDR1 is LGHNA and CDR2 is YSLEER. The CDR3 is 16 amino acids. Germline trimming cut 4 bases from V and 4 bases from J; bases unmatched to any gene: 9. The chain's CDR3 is CASSPKGTGDSYGYTF. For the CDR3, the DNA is TGCGCCAGCAGCCCTAAGGGGACAGGGGATTCCTATGGCTACACCTTC.

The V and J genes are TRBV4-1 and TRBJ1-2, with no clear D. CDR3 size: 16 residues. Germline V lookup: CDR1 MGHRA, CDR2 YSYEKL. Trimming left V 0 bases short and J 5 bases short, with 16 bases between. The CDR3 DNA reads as TGCGCCAGCAGCCAAGATCGCGGCAGTGACGTTTATGGCTACACCTTC. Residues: CASSQDRGSDVYGYTF.

The CDR3 loop reads CASSFSGMNTEAFF. The CDR3 DNA is TGTGCCAGCAGTTTTTCTGGCATGAACACTGAAGCTTTCTTT. The chain uses TRBV28 and TRBJ1-1, with D uncertain. Deletions cut 3 bases from V and 0 bases from J, with 8 bases between. The germline V gene encodes CDR1 MDHEN and CDR2 SYDVKM. The CDR3 covers 14 residues.

The CDR3 DNA reads as TGTGCCAGCAGACAGGCCTCTGGGGCCAACGTCCTGACTTTC. It encodes CASRQASGANVLTF. V gene TRBV27 combines with J gene TRBJ2-6, with D possibly being TRBD1 (5 bases). The V end was cut by 6 bases, the J end by 0 bases, with 6 bases between. Germline values: CDR1 MNHEY, CDR2 SMNVEV (reference sequence). The CDR3 is made up of 14 amino acids. Filled out from reference TRBV27 and TRBJ2-6, the complete variable domain reads EAQVTQNPRYLITVTGKKLTVTCSQNMNHEYMSWYRQDPGLGLRQIYYSMNVEVTDKGDVPEGYKVSRKEKRNFPLILESPSPNQTSLYFCASRQASGANVLTFGAGSRLTVL.

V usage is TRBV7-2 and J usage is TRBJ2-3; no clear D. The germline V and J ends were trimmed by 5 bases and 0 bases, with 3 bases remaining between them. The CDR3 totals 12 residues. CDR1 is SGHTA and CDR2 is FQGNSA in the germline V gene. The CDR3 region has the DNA TGTGCCAGCAGCACTAGCACAGATACGCAGTATTTT. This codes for CASSTSTDTQYF.